This T cell receptor beta chain was sequenced during a study of shared clonotypes between healthy human individuals. The V gene lost 4 bases and the J gene lost 6 bases, with 19 bases spanning the gap. In germline, CDR1 is MDHEN, CDR2 SYDVKM. The CDR3 length is 15 residues. Notes on the study in general: Generation probabilities were higher for clonotypes shared across all four sorted-subset donors than for unshared ones.

The table came from immunoSEQ multiplex PCR; TCRdb's copy has only in-frame clones and leaves some out. The data show 1.6 million or so clones, roughly 95% seen once. Of note for this clone: The antigen is unknown.

The sample consisted of naive CD4+ T cells sorted from blood. Subset meaning: CD45RA+ positively selected. The rearrangement uses TRBV28 and TRBJ2-7; D perhaps matches TRBD2 (6 bases). The clonotype was recovered from a man younger than 45 in good health. As DNA, the CDR3 is TGTGCCAGCAGTTCACCCGCCGGGGGTAGGTTCGAGCAGTACTTC. Protein product: CASSSPAGGRFEQYF.